The T cell receptor beta chain under discussion was sequenced for a study of T cell changes during pregnancy in multiple sclerosis. This clone showed up just once. Trimming stripped 5 bases from V and 5 bases from J, with 15 bases between. This CDR3 is built from 14 residues. Germline-derived CDR1 and CDR2 are SEHNR and FQNEAQ (reference sequence). Produced via immunoSEQ multiplex PCR; TCRdb's table is partial and in-frame only. The sample has 95,000 to 100,000 clones; more than 85% are singletons. The material was peripheral blood, obtained in the second trimester of pregnancy. This TCR was sampled from a female donor with multiple sclerosis, enrolled in a pregnancy study. This chain connects TRBV7-9 to TRBJ1-1; D ambiguous. The CDR3 coding sequence is TGTGCCAGCAGCGCATCAAGGCTCGGGACTGAAGCTTTCTTT. This gives the protein CASSASRLGTEAFF.